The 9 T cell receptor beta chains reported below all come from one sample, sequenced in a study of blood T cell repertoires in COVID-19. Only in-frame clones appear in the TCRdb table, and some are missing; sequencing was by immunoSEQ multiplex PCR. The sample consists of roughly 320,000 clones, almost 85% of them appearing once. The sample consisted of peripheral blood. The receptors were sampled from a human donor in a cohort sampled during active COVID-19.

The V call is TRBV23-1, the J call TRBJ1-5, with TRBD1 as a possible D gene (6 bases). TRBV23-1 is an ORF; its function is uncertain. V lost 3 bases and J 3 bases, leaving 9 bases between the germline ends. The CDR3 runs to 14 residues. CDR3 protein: CASSQDSSNQPQHF. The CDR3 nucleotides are TGCGCCAGCAGTCAGGACAGTTCCAATCAGCCCCAGCATTTT.

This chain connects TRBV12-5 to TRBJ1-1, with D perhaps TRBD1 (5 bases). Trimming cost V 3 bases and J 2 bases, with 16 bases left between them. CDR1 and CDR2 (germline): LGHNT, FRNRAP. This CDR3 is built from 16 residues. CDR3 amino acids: CASGLHGLTVNTEAFF. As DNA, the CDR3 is TGTGCTAGTGGTTTACACGGGCTGACAGTAAACACTGAAGCTTTCTTT.

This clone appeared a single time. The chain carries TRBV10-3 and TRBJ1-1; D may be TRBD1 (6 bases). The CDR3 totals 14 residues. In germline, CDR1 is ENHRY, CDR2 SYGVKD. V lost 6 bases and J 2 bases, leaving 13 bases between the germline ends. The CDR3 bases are TGTGCCATCAGCCTGGACAGAGATAACACTGAAGCTTTCTTT. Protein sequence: CAISLDRDNTEAFF.

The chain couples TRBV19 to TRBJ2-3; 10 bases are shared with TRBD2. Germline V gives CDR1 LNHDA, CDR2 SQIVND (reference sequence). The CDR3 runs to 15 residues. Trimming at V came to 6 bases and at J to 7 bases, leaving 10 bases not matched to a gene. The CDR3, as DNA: TGTGCCAGTAGACGAGGGACTAGCGAGGGGAATACGCAGTATTTT. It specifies CASRRGTSEGNTQYF.

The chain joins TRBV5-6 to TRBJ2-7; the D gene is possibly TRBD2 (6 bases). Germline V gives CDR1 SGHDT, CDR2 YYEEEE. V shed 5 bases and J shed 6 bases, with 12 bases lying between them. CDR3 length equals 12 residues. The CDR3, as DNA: TGTGCCAGCAGTTCGGGACTCCCCGAGCAGTACTTC. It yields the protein CASSSGLPEQYF. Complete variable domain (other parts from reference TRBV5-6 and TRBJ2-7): DAGVTQSPTHLIKTRGQQVTLRCSPKSGHDTVSWYQQALGQGPQFIFQYYEEEERQRGNFPDRFSGHQFPNYSSELNVNALLLGDSALYLCASSSGLPEQYFGPGTRLTVT.

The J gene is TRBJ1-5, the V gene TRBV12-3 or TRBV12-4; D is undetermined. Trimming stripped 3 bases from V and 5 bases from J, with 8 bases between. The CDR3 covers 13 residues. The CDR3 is CASSLGRYQPQHF. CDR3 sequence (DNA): TGTGCCAGCAGTTTGGGCAGATATCAGCCCCAGCATTTT.

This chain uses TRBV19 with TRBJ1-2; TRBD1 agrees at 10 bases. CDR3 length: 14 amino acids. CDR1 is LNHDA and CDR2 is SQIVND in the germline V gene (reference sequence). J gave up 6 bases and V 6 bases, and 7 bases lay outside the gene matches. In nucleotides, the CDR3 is TGTGCCAGTAGGGGACAGGGGATTTGGGATGGCTACACCTTC. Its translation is CASRGQGIWDGYTF.

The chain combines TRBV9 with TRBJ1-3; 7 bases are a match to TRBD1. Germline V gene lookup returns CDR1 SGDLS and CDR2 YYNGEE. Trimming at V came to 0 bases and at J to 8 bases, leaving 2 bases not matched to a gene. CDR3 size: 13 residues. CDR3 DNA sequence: TGTGCCAGCAGCGTAGGGCAGGGGGACACCATATATTTT. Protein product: CASSVGQGDTIYF.

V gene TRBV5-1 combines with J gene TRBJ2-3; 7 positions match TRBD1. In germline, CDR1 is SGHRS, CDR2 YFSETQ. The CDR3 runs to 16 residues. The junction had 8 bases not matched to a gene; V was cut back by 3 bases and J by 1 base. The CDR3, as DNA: TGCGCCAGCAGCTCGGGGACAGCCAGGGGCACAGATACGCAGTATTTT. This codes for CASSSGTARGTDTQYF.